A single sample gave rise to the 21 T cell receptor beta chains below, sequenced in a study of T cells in Graves' hyperthyroidism and ophthalmopathy. Amplified regions were TCR beta CDR3 sequences from RNA transcripts. HTBI primers were used for first-round RT-PCR of the TCR CDR3. Via MiXCR, TCRdb re-called the multiplex PCR reads, giving one row per CDR3 protein. The sample holds approximately 370,000 distinct CDR3 sequences; 15% are singletons and the top ten take roughly 33%. What was sequenced was blood. These receptor sequences come from a woman in her twenties or thirties with Graves' hyperthyroidism.

The rearrangement joins TRBV20-1 to TRBJ2-1; 7 bases agree with TRBD2. Trimming removed 3 bases from V and 3 bases from J; junction bases left unmatched: 11. Looked up from germline, CDR1 is DFQATT and CDR2 is SNEGSKA (reference sequence). The CDR3 consists of 16 residues. This chain's CDR3 is CSARADTSANYNEQFF. CDR3 nucleotides: TGCAGTGCTAGGGCCGATACTAGCGCCAACTACAATGAGCAGTTCTTC.

In this sample, this clonotype turned up many times. J is TRBJ1-5 and V is TRBV27, with 7 bases identical to TRBD1. Unmatched junction bases numbered 8, after V lost 6 bases and J lost 0 bases. CDR1 is MNHEY, CDR2 SMNVEV, per germline (reference sequence). This CDR3 has 16 amino acids. CDR3 sequence: CASREYGTVSNQPQHF. The CDR3 DNA is TGTGCCAGCAGAGAGTACGGGACAGTTAGCAATCAGCCCCAGCATTTT.

This clonotype has more than one count but fewer than ten. Written as DNA, the CDR3 is TGCGCCAGCAGCTTGGGACAGCCCGGGGGACGTGAGCAGTACTTC. Translated: CASSLGQPGGREQYF. The rearrangement uses TRBV5-1 and TRBJ2-7, with D perhaps matching TRBD2 (6 bases). Germline CDR1 is SGHRS and CDR2 is YFSETQ. This CDR3 spans 15 amino acids. V was shortened by 0 bases and J by 7 bases, with 17 bases between the two germline ends.

This chain joins TRBV13 and TRBJ1-1; 10 bases line up with TRBD1. Germline V lookup: CDR1 PRHDT, CDR2 FYEKMQ (reference sequence). The CDR3 totals 15 residues. Trimming cost V 5 bases and J 5 bases; bases outside gene matches: 8. CDR3: CASSPTGGGGTEAFF. CDR3 DNA sequence: TGTGCCAGCAGCCCGACAGGGGGCGGTGGGACTGAAGCTTTCTTT.

The chain recombines TRBV20-1 with TRBJ2-3; D may correspond to TRBD1 or TRBD2 (5 bases each). The CDR3 runs to 14 residues. Per germline, CDR1 DFQATT and CDR2 SNEGSKA (reference sequence). V was clipped by 3 bases and J by 7 bases, with 17 bases between them. Written as DNA, the CDR3 is TGCAGTGCTAGTCACGGGTCAGGGAGCCATACGCAGTATTTT. Amino acid sequence: CSASHGSGSHTQYF.

This clonotype was picked up a small number of times. This chain joins TRBV5-1 and TRBJ2-1; 15 nucleotides align to TRBD2. The V segment lost 0 bases and the J segment 8 bases; nucleotides outside the gene matches: 3. The germline V gene has CDR1 SGHRS and CDR2 YFSETQ. The CDR3 is 16 residues long. CDR3 sequence reads: CASSLGTSGRAYEQFF. The CDR3 nucleotides are TGCGCCAGCAGCTTGGGGACTAGCGGGAGGGCCTATGAGCAGTTCTTC. Together with reference TRBV5-1 and TRBJ2-1, the CDR3 gives the full variable domain: KAGVTQTPRYLIKTRGQQVTLSCSPISGHRSVSWYQQTPGQGLQFLFEYFSETQRNKGNFPGRFSGRQFSNSRSEMNVSTLELGDSALYLCASSLGTSGRAYEQFFGPGTRLTVL.

As to this clonotype: This may stem from a read error, because a much larger clone lies one nucleotide away. The rearrangement links TRBV11-3 to TRBJ2-1, with unresolved D. Germline V lookup: CDR1 SGHNT, CDR2 YENEEA. The CDR3 is 14 amino acids. V dropped 5 bases and J dropped 6 bases, with 14 bases sitting between them. CDR3 nucleotide sequence: TGTGCCAGCAGCCTAAACCGGGCCCTCAATGAGCAGTTCTTC. It translates to CASSLNRALNEQFF.

The chain combines TRBV4-1 with TRBJ2-7; 9 bases are shared with TRBD2. V shed 2 bases and J 3 bases; nucleotides not matched to a gene: 20. CDR3 length: 20 amino acids. From germline, CDR1 is MGHRA and CDR2 YSYEKL. The CDR3 DNA reads TGCGCCAGCAGCCAATCCCGTGGGACTAGCCCCTTTCTCCCCTACTACGAGCAGTACTTC. Translated: CASSQSRGTSPFLPYYEQYF.

The CDR3 sequence: CASSSTGTRYYEQYF. CDR3 nucleotide sequence: TGTGCCAGCAGTTCGACCGGGACAAGGTACTACGAGCAGTACTTC. This sequence joins TRBV28 and TRBJ2-7; D perhaps matches TRBD1 (6 bases). V gave up 4 bases and J gave up 3 bases, with 16 bases separating them. This CDR3 region has 15 residues. The germline CDR1 and CDR2 sequences are MDHEN and SYDVKM.

This clonotype was observed a few times. The conserved closing phenylalanine or tryptophan is absent in this CDR3, likely reflecting a read error. The V gene is TRBV20-1, the J gene TRBJ2-7, with TRBD1 identical over 8 bases. Trimming took 6 bases from V and 4 from J; bases not matched to a gene: 11. This CDR3 contains 14 residues. Germline CDR1 and CDR2: DFQATT and SNEGSKA (reference sequence). CDR3 region: CSALGTGGYYEQYL. The CDR3, as DNA: TGCAGTGCCCTAGGTACAGGGGGGTATTACGAGCAGTACCTC.

The chain has TRBV5-1 and TRBJ2-7, with 9 bases lining up with TRBD1. V gave up 6 bases and J gave up 4 bases; unmatched junction bases: 8. Per the germline V gene, CDR1 is SGHRS and CDR2 is YFSETQ. This CDR3 spans 14 amino acids. The CDR3 loop is CASNRGTGSYEQYF. The CDR3 DNA sequence: TGCGCCAGCAACCGTGGGACAGGGAGTTACGAGCAGTACTTC.

This clonotype has only a few counts. The chain combines TRBV5-6 with TRBJ2-5; unclear D gene. V was cut by 2 bases and J by 1 base, with 15 bases left in between. Germline-derived CDR1 and CDR2 are SGHDT and YYEEEE. The CDR3 extends over 16 amino acids. DNA of the CDR3: TGTGCCAGCAGCTTATCACTCCTCCGGCCCCAAGAGACCCAGTACTTC. Amino acid sequence: CASSLSLLRPQETQYF.

This rearrangement joins TRBV14 to TRBJ1-3; no definite D call. This CDR3 is built from 18 residues. V shed 4 bases and J shed 1 base, with 20 bases lying between them. Per germline, CDR1 SGHDN and CDR2 FVKESK. CDR3 DNA sequence: TGTGCCAGCAGCCTGATGATAGGACTATCGAATTCTGGAAACACCATATATTTT. Its translation: CASSLMIGLSNSGNTIYF.

Notes on this clonotype: This could be a read error, since a much larger clone is one nucleotide away. This chain connects TRBV27 to TRBJ2-1; the D gene is possibly TRBD2 (6 bases). CDR3 size: 15 residues. CDR1 and CDR2 from the germline V gene are MNHEY and SMNVEV (reference sequence). Trimming took off 5 bases at V and 10 bases at J, with 21 bases between the two ends. The CDR3 sequence is CASSPLADLTYEQFF. The DNA of the CDR3 is TGTGCCAGCAGTCCGTTAGCGGATTTAACCTACGAGCAGTTCTTC.

The chain has TRBV27 and TRBJ1-5; the D gene is possibly TRBD1 (5 bases). Germline V gives CDR1 MNHEY, CDR2 SMNVEV (reference sequence). Trimming left V 2 bases short and J 4 bases short, with 15 bases between. This CDR3 spans 16 amino acids. CDR3 residues: CASSLNGRARNQPQHF. The CDR3 DNA reads as TGTGCCAGCAGTTTAAACGGCAGGGCACGAAATCAGCCCCAGCATTTT.

This clonotype showed up many times. The chain couples TRBV20-1 to TRBJ2-3; D gene unclear. Trimming shortened V by 3 bases and J by 4 bases, and 14 bases separated the two germline ends. The CDR3 runs 14 residues. From germline, CDR1 is DFQATT and CDR2 SNEGSKA (reference sequence). The CDR3 coding sequence is TGCAGTGCTAGGGCAGGAGCAGGTCCAGATACGCAGTATTTT. It yields the protein CSARAGAGPDTQYF.

Comment on this clonotype: This sequence may be a read error, since a much larger clone differs from it by one base. V and J are TRBV5-1 and TRBJ1-4, with D tentatively TRBD1 (6 bases). Germline values: CDR1 SGHRS, CDR2 YFSETQ. Trimming took off 5 bases at V and 0 bases at J, with 14 bases between the two ends. The CDR3 has 16 amino acids. CDR3 residues: CASRLDRFATNEKLFF. CDR3 nucleotide sequence: TGCGCCAGCAGACTCGACAGGTTTGCAACTAATGAAAAACTGTTTTTT.

This clonotype was counted many times. V and J are TRBV27 and TRBJ2-1, with D tentatively TRBD2 (6 bases). The CDR3 is made up of 12 amino acids. The germline V gene encodes CDR1 MNHEY and CDR2 SMNVEV (reference sequence). V lost 5 bases to trimming and J lost 9 bases, with 11 bases between them. In nucleotides, the CDR3 is TGTGCCAGCAGTCTGACTAGGGGTGAGCAGTTCTTC. It yields the protein CASSLTRGEQFF.

The chain has TRBV6-1 and TRBJ2-6; D not resolved. Germline V gene data show CDR1 as MNHNS and CDR2 as SASEGT. Trimming stripped 2 bases from V and 15 bases from J, with 11 bases between. This CDR3 spans 12 amino acids. The CDR3 here is CASSELRVDLTF. The CDR3 DNA reads as TGTGCCAGCAGTGAACTTAGGGTGGACCTGACTTTC.

This chain's CDR3 is CATADRDGVDNEQFF. The CDR3 DNA reads TGTGCCACCGCGGACAGGGATGGTGTGGACAATGAGCAGTTCTTC. This chain links TRBV18 with TRBJ2-1, with 8 bases that match TRBD1. V shed 10 bases and J 5 bases; nucleotides not matched to a gene: 13. This CDR3 has 15 residues. Germline V gene sequence: CDR1 KGHSH, CDR2 LQKENI. The whole variable domain, remainder taken from reference TRBV18 and TRBJ2-1, is NAGVMQNPRHLVRRRGQEARLRCSPMKGHSHVYWYRQLPEEGLKFMVYLQKENIIDESGMPKERFSAEFPKEGPSILRIQQVVRGDSAAYFCATADRDGVDNEQFFGPGTRLTVL.

The chain couples TRBV2 to TRBJ2-1, with a weak D call TRBD2 (5 bases). Per germline, CDR1 SNHLY and CDR2 FYNNEI. There are 11 residues in the CDR3. Trimming took off 5 bases at V and 10 bases at J, with 9 bases between the two ends. CDR3 protein: CASSTSREQFF. In nucleotides, the CDR3 is TGTGCCAGCAGTACTAGTCGGGAGCAGTTCTTC.